Each of the 23 T cell receptor beta chains below was sequenced from the same sample in a study of blood T cell repertoires in COVID-19. Profiling relied on immunoSEQ multiplex PCR, and the TCRdb table lists in-frame clones only, not all of them. The sample comprises 200,000 to 250,000 clones, 75% to 85% of which are singletons, and around 8% rests with the top ten. The sample taken for sequencing was peripheral blood. All receptors come from a woman of 80 years or more with COVID-19, enrolled during active disease.

The rearrangement joins TRBV5-1 to TRBJ2-1; possibly TRBD2 for D (6 bases). Trimming removed 4 bases at V and 5 bases at J, with 19 bases between. This CDR3 region has 16 residues. In germline, CDR1 is SGHRS, CDR2 YFSETQ. The CDR3 region is CASSPRPASANNEQFF. The CDR3 bases are TGCGCCAGCAGCCCCCGTCCCGCTAGCGCCAACAATGAGCAGTTCTTC.

This sequence joins TRBV7-2 and TRBJ2-5, with D tentatively TRBD2 (5 bases). The V gene's germline CDR1 is SGHTA and CDR2 FQGNSA. Trimming left V 1 base short and J 5 bases short, with 11 bases between. This CDR3 region has 14 residues. The CDR3 region is CASSLEWGAETQYF. In DNA form, the CDR3 reads TGTGCCAGCAGCTTAGAGTGGGGAGCCGAGACCCAGTACTTC.

The J gene is TRBJ1-4, the V gene TRBV9; 7 nucleotides agree with TRBD1. The junction had 3 bases not matched to a gene; V was cut back by 3 bases and J by 4 bases. This CDR3 is built from 14 residues. Germline values: CDR1 SGDLS, CDR2 YYNGEE. The CDR3 protein is CASSAQGNNEKLFF. Written as DNA, the CDR3 is TGTGCCAGCAGCGCACAGGGGAATAATGAAAAACTGTTTTTT.

The rearrangement joins TRBV28 to TRBJ1-4; D is perhaps TRBD1 (5 bases). This CDR3 is built from 14 residues. V shed 1 base and J shed 8 bases, with 11 bases lying between them. Germline V gene data show CDR1 as MDHEN and CDR2 as SYDVKM. The CDR3: CASSLSGRVEKLFF. The CDR3 DNA reads TGTGCCAGCAGTTTATCGGGCAGGGTCGAAAAACTGTTTTTT.

The chain uses TRBV7-2 and TRBJ2-2; D not certain. Germline V lookup: CDR1 SGHTA, CDR2 FQGNSA. CDR3 length equals 14 residues. The V end was cut by 5 bases, the J end by 3 bases, with 10 bases between. CDR3: CASSRDRDTGELFF. DNA of the CDR3: TGTGCCAGCAGCCGCGACCGGGACACCGGGGAGCTGTTTTTT.

CDR3 in amino acids: CASSLLANTQYF. CDR3 sequence (DNA): TGTGCCAGCAGTCTACTAGCTAATACGCAGTATTTT. The rearrangement uses TRBV6-2 or TRBV6-3 and TRBJ2-3, with a tentative D call TRBD2 (6 bases). Germline V CDR1 and CDR2: MNHEY, SVGEGT. The CDR3 consists of 12 residues. Trimming took off 5 bases at V and 7 bases at J, with 10 bases between the two ends.

This clone was seen a handful of times. This chain joins TRBV18 and TRBJ2-1, with D uncertain. The CDR3 has 11 residues. Germline V CDR1 and CDR2: KGHSH, LQKENI. The V end was cut by 2 bases, the J end by 9 bases, with 5 bases between. In DNA, the CDR3 is TGTGCCAGCTCACCAGCCGGTGAGCAGTTCTTC. Translating gives CASSPAGEQFF.

The rearrangement uses TRBV9 and TRBJ2-7; tentative D call: TRBD2 (6 bases). The CDR3 runs to 15 residues. Germline CDR1 SGDLS, CDR2 YYNGEE. V was shortened by 0 bases and J by 3 bases, with 13 bases between the two germline ends. In nucleotides, the CDR3 is TGTGCCAGCAGCGTAGGGGGGACGCGGGACTACGAGCAGTACTTC. Residues: CASSVGGTRDYEQYF.

This chain connects TRBV14 to TRBJ1-1; D gene unclear. Germline V gives CDR1 SGHDN, CDR2 FVKESK. This CDR3 spans 13 amino acids. The V and J ends lost 2 bases and 0 bases respectively, with 4 bases between them. The CDR3 nucleotides read TGTGCCAGCAGCCAACCGTTGAACACTGAAGCTTTCTTT. It yields the protein CASSQPLNTEAFF.

The rearrangement uses TRBV5-1 and TRBJ2-5; 14 bases are shared with TRBD2. The length of the CDR3 is 15 residues. Germline values: CDR1 SGHRS, CDR2 YFSETQ. The J segment lost 4 bases and the V segment lost 5 bases, leaving 4 bases of the junction unmatched. The CDR3 spells CASRGTSGSRETQYF. Here the CDR3 DNA reads TGCGCCAGCAGGGGGACTAGCGGGAGTCGAGAGACCCAGTACTTC.

J is TRBJ1-1 and V is TRBV6-2 or TRBV6-3, with no clear D. The CDR3 is made up of 15 amino acids. Trimming shortened V by 2 bases and J by 5 bases, and 15 bases separated the two germline ends. Germline V lookup: CDR1 MNHEY, CDR2 SVGEGT. CDR3: CASSYGGSGKTEAFF. As DNA, the CDR3 is TGTGCCAGCAGTTACGGCGGGTCGGGGAAAACTGAAGCTTTCTTT.

V and J are TRBV19 and TRBJ2-1, with 7 bases fitting TRBD2. Unmatched junction bases numbered 9, after V lost 5 bases and J lost 5 bases. The CDR3 runs to 15 residues. The germline V gene has CDR1 LNHDA and CDR2 SQIVND (reference sequence). The CDR3 region is CASSPYAGTNNEQFF. In nucleotides, the CDR3 is TGTGCCAGTAGTCCATACGCGGGGACTAACAATGAGCAGTTCTTC.

This clone was seen a few times. The rearrangement links TRBV7-9 to TRBJ2-5; 7 bases match TRBD1. The J segment lost 2 bases and the V segment lost 5 bases, leaving 8 bases of the junction unmatched. Germline V gene lookup returns CDR1 SEHNR and CDR2 FQNEAQ (reference sequence). CDR3 length: 15 residues. The CDR3 nucleotides are TGTGCCAGCAGCCGTATGGGGACAGCACAAGAGACCCAGTACTTC. Protein sequence: CASSRMGTAQETQYF.

The chain uses TRBV4-1 and TRBJ2-7; 7 nucleotides line up with TRBD2. The junction had 12 bases not matched to a gene; V was cut back by 4 bases and J by 3 bases. This CDR3 comprises 16 residues. The germline V gene encodes CDR1 MGHRA and CDR2 YSYEKL. CDR3 region: CASSPHDGRFSYEQYF. The CDR3 DNA reads TGCGCCAGCAGCCCGCACGACGGGAGGTTTAGCTACGAGCAGTACTTC.

This chain connects TRBV5-1 to TRBJ1-4; 7 positions agree with TRBD1. The CDR3 extends over 14 amino acids. The V gene's germline CDR1 is SGHRS and CDR2 YFSETQ. V trimming: 7 bases; J trimming: 4 bases; junction bases outside the gene matches: 7. CDR3 in amino acids: CASGWDSGNEKLFF. CDR3 coding DNA: TGCGCCAGCGGATGGGACAGTGGTAATGAAAAACTGTTTTTT. Filled out from reference TRBV5-1 and TRBJ1-4, the complete variable domain reads KAGVTQTPRYLIKTRGQQVTLSCSPISGHRSVSWYQQTPGQGLQFLFEYFSETQRNKGNFPGRFSGRQFSNSRSEMNVSTLELGDSALYLCASGWDSGNEKLFFGSGTQLSVL.

The sample holds one count of this clone. The J gene is TRBJ1-1, the V gene TRBV30, with 11 positions matching TRBD1. The CDR3 totals 15 residues. Germline V gene sequence: CDR1 GTSNPN, CDR2 SVGIG (reference sequence). V lost 6 bases to trimming and J lost 5 bases; unmatched junction nucleotides: 11. The CDR3 sequence is CACTGQGVLITEAFF. The CDR3 DNA reads TGTGCCTGCACGGGACAGGGGGTCTTAATTACTGAAGCTTTCTTT.

The chain links TRBV2 to TRBJ2-3; D is undetermined. The CDR3 has 15 amino acids. Deletions cut 1 base from V and 4 bases from J, with 12 bases between. Germline values: CDR1 SNHLY, CDR2 FYNNEI. CDR3 region: CASSEVKLDPDTQYF. The CDR3 DNA follows: TGTGCCAGCAGTGAAGTAAAGCTAGACCCAGATACGCAGTATTTT.

The rearrangement links TRBV15 to TRBJ2-3, with 10 bases fitting TRBD2. The germline CDR1 and CDR2 sequences are LNHNV and YYDKDF (reference sequence). Unmatched junction bases numbered 12, after V lost 0 bases and J lost 6 bases. The CDR3 sequence is 18 residues long. CDR3 loop: CATSRDLSGRASVDTQYF. CDR3 DNA: TGTGCCACCAGCAGAGATTTGAGCGGGAGGGCCTCGGTGGATACGCAGTATTTT.

The CDR3 spells CASSGLAGNEQFF. As DNA, the CDR3 is TGTGCCAGCAGTGGACTAGCTGGAAATGAGCAGTTCTTC. The V call is TRBV6-4, the J call TRBJ2-1, with TRBD2 matching over 7 bases. Germline values: CDR1 MRHNA, CDR2 SNTAGT. V was pared by 4 bases and J by 7 bases, with 4 bases of the junction left unmatched. The CDR3 is 13 amino acids.

CDR3 nucleotides: TGTGCCTGGAGGGGACAGGCGAACACCGGGGAGCTGTTTTTT. Translated, it gives CAWRGQANTGELFF. The rearrangement links TRBV30 to TRBJ2-2; 8 bases agree with TRBD1. The germline CDR1 and CDR2 sequences are GTSNPN and SVGIG (reference sequence). The CDR3 extends over 14 amino acids. The V gene end was trimmed by 3 bases and the J gene end by 0 bases; junction bases not matched to a gene: 0.

J is TRBJ2-2 and V is TRBV4-2; D is perhaps TRBD1 (6 bases). V lost 7 bases to trimming and J lost 6 bases, with 15 bases between them. CDR1 and CDR2 from the germline V gene are LGHNA and YNFKEQ. This CDR3 is built from 14 residues. The CDR3 reads CASTRDIRSGELFF. The CDR3 DNA reads TGTGCCAGCACAAGGGACATTCGTTCCGGGGAGCTGTTTTTT.

The chain has TRBV7-9 and TRBJ1-6, with D possibly TRBD1 on 5 matching bases. This CDR3 is built from 16 residues. Trimming took off 3 bases at V and 7 bases at J, with 16 bases between the two ends. The germline gives CDR1 SEHNR, CDR2 FQNEAQ (reference sequence). For the CDR3, the DNA is TGTGCCAGCAGCTTCCAGGGCGGAGCAGGGAATTCACCCCTCCACTTT. Translation: CASSFQGGAGNSPLHF.

The gene calls are TRBV14 and TRBJ1-2, with 7 nucleotides matching TRBD1. After removal of 8 bases from V and 4 bases from J, the junction contained 7 bases not matched to a gene. The germline V gene has CDR1 SGHDN and CDR2 FVKESK. The length of the CDR3 is 13 residues. This chain's CDR3 is CASSRGLGYGYTF. The DNA of the CDR3 is TGTGCCAGCTCAAGGGGGCTGGGCTATGGCTACACCTTC.